One sample yielded the 20 T cell receptor beta chains listed below, sequenced in a study of T cells in Graves' hyperthyroidism and ophthalmopathy. RNA transcripts gave rise to amplified TCR beta CDR3 regions. During a first-round RT-PCR of the TCR CDR3, the HTBI primer set was used. TCRdb reanalysed the multiplex PCR reads using MiXCR and keeps one entry per CDR3 protein. The data show about 360,000 distinct CDR3 sequences, around a quarter seen once. Input material: blood. The origin of the receptors is a man aged 50 or older with Graves' hyperthyroidism.

This clonotype was counted many times. The chain uses TRBV2 and TRBJ2-1; no reliable D call. Germline CDR1 and CDR2: SNHLY and FYNNEI. The CDR3 runs 13 residues. V was cut by 0 bases and J by 7 bases, with 7 bases left in between. The CDR3 is CASSEALINEQFF. The DNA for the CDR3 is TGTGCCAGCAGTGAAGCGCTTATAAATGAGCAGTTCTTC.

The sample holds a few counts of this clonotype. The CDR3 nucleotides are TGTGCCACCCCTAAGAGGGAGGCGGGCACCGGGGAGCTGTTTTTT. Translated, it gives CATPKREAGTGELFF. This chain connects TRBV19 to TRBJ2-2, with a weak D call TRBD2 (6 bases). The CDR3 has 15 amino acids. Germline V lookup: CDR1 LNHDA, CDR2 SQIVND (reference sequence). The V and J ends lost 10 bases and 4 bases respectively, with 19 bases between them.

This clonotype came up many times. The chain carries TRBV7-9 and TRBJ2-7; 12 nucleotides agree with TRBD2. V was pared by 0 bases and J by 7 bases, with 10 bases of the junction left unmatched. Germline V gene data show CDR1 as SEHNR and CDR2 as FQNEAQ (reference sequence). CDR3 length: 17 residues. The CDR3 bases are TGTGCCAGCAGCTTAGCGCTGTGGACTAGCGGGACGGAGGAGCAGTACTTC. As protein: CASSLALWTSGTEEQYF.

This clonotype was detected a few times. The chain has TRBV5-1 and TRBJ2-1; weak D call: TRBD2 (6 bases). Germline-derived CDR1 and CDR2 are SGHRS and YFSETQ. Trimming removed 0 bases from V and 3 bases from J, with 16 bases in between. This CDR3 has 17 amino acids. The CDR3 spells CASSLEGFGGGYNEQFF. The CDR3 DNA reads TGCGCCAGCAGCTTGGAAGGTTTCGGGGGAGGCTACAATGAGCAGTTCTTC.

The J gene is TRBJ2-3, the V gene TRBV28; 14 bases are a match to TRBD2. Germline CDR1 and CDR2: MDHEN and SYDVKM. The CDR3 is made up of 15 amino acids. J was trimmed by 1 base and V by 7 bases; bases with no gene match: 1. CDR3 residues: CASKGLAGGTDTQYF. In DNA form, the CDR3 reads TGTGCCAGCAAGGGACTAGCGGGAGGCACAGATACGCAGTATTTT.

This clonotype was seen more than once but under ten times. This rearrangement joins TRBV19 to TRBJ2-3; D gene uncertain. Per the germline V gene, CDR1 is LNHDA and CDR2 is SQIVND (reference sequence). The CDR3 contains 12 residues. The V end lost 4 bases, the J end lost 7 bases, and 9 bases lay between the germline ends. The CDR3 sequence: CASSTSTNTQYF. CDR3 DNA: TGTGCCAGTAGTACAAGTACAAATACGCAGTATTTT.

The genes are TRBV4-1 and TRBJ1-2; 8 bases line up with TRBD1. Per germline, CDR1 MGHRA and CDR2 YSYEKL. V lost 0 bases and J lost 4; bases outside the gene matches: 4. The length of the CDR3 is 15 residues. CDR3 nucleotide sequence: TGCGCCAGCAGCCAAGATGGACAGGGAGCCTATGGCTACACCTTC. Translation gives CASSQDGQGAYGYTF.

This clonotype has just a few counts. The chain recombines TRBV6-2 or TRBV6-3 with TRBJ2-7, with a possible D match to TRBD2 (6 bases). Germline CDR1 reads MNHEY; CDR2 reads SVGEGT. CDR3 size: 14 residues. Trimming removed 4 bases from V and 0 bases from J, with 10 bases in between. The CDR3: CASSSGGGSYEQYF. Written as DNA, the CDR3 is TGTGCCAGCAGTTCCGGGGGAGGCTCCTACGAGCAGTACTTC.

This clonotype was found a few times. The chain combines TRBV14 with TRBJ2-3; D possibly corresponds to TRBD1 (6 bases). The CDR3 runs 15 residues. Germline CDR1 and CDR2: SGHDN and FVKESK. The V end lost 1 base, the J end lost 3 bases, and 11 bases lay between the germline ends. The CDR3 loop reads CASSQATGWTDTQYF. The CDR3 DNA reads TGTGCCAGCAGCCAAGCAACAGGGTGGACAGATACGCAGTATTTT.

J is TRBJ2-7 and V is TRBV10-1; TRBD1 matches at 10 bases. Germline CDR1 reads WNHNN; CDR2 reads SYGVQD (reference sequence). V was pared by 2 bases and J by 2 bases, with 3 bases of the junction left unmatched. The CDR3 is 15 residues long. This CDR3 reads CASSEGGTGAYEQYF. DNA for the CDR3: TGCGCCAGCAGTGAGGGGGGGACAGGGGCCTACGAGCAGTACTTC.

There are many counts of this clonotype. V usage is TRBV6-1 and J usage is TRBJ1-2; 7 nucleotides match TRBD1. The trim removed 6 bases at V and 2 bases at J, leaving 6 bases unmatched. The CDR3 is 14 residues long. CDR1 is MNHNS, CDR2 SASEGT, per germline. In nucleotides, the CDR3 is TGTGCCAGCAGAAGCGGGACAGTCAACTATGGCTACACCTTC. This sequence encodes CASRSGTVNYGYTF.

The chain joins TRBV5-1 to TRBJ2-7, with TRBD1 matching 8 bases. CDR1 and CDR2 from the germline V gene are SGHRS and YFSETQ. J gave up 4 bases and V 5 bases, and 8 bases lay outside the gene matches. The CDR3 consists of 14 residues. The CDR3 sequence is CASSYGTGWYEQYF. CDR3 nucleotides: TGCGCCAGCAGTTATGGGACAGGTTGGTACGAGCAGTACTTC.

This clonotype was picked up many times. The CDR3 sequence: CSARTVDTEAFF. The CDR3 coding sequence is TGCAGTGCTAGGACAGTCGACACTGAAGCTTTCTTT. The J gene is TRBJ1-1, the V gene TRBV20-1, with a tentative D call TRBD1 (5 bases). V was clipped by 3 bases and J by 3 bases, with 8 bases between them. Germline V gene data show CDR1 as DFQATT and CDR2 as SNEGSKA (reference sequence). The length of the CDR3 is 12 residues.

The chain is built from TRBV6-1 and TRBJ1-5; D gene unclear. The ends were cut back, 3 bases at V and 8 bases at J, with 17 bases in the middle. The CDR3 loop spans 15 amino acids. Germline V CDR1 and CDR2: MNHNS, SASEGT. As DNA, the CDR3 is TGTGCCAGCAGTGAGAGACCCCAGAGCGCGGAGCCCCAGCATTTT. Translation: CASSERPQSAEPQHF.

The rearrangement links TRBV3-1 to TRBJ2-7; 7 bases are a match to TRBD1. CDR1 is LGHDT, CDR2 YNNKEL, per germline (reference sequence). V shed 5 bases, J shed 0 bases, and the junction held 7 bases outside the gene matches. CDR3 length: 15 residues. The CDR3 region is CASSSGTASSYEQYF. In DNA form, the CDR3 reads TGTGCCAGCAGCTCCGGGACAGCAAGCTCCTACGAGCAGTACTTC.

In its sample, this clonotype was seen many times. The CDR3 region has the DNA TGTGCCAGCAGTTTTTCGATAGCGGTCTACGAGCAGTACTTC. Translated, it gives CASSFSIAVYEQYF. This chain joins TRBV28 and TRBJ2-7, with a tentative D call TRBD2 (6 bases). Germline V gene data show CDR1 as MDHEN and CDR2 as SYDVKM. Trimming cost V 3 bases and J 3 bases, with 12 bases left between them. The CDR3 totals 14 residues.

This clonotype was seen a handful of times. The chain employs TRBV7-2 and TRBJ2-7, with D uncertain. Germline lookup yields CDR1 SGHTA and CDR2 FQGNSA. The V end lost 5 bases, the J end lost 4 bases, and 9 bases lay between the germline ends. There are 12 residues in the CDR3. CDR3 in DNA: TGTGCCAGCAGCGAATGGGGTTACGAGCAGTACTTC. Protein product: CASSEWGYEQYF.

The sample holds many counts of this clonotype. The chain links TRBV28 to TRBJ2-5; the D call may be TRBD1 or TRBD2 (5 bases each). The CDR3 spans 13 residues. The germline V and J ends were trimmed by 7 bases and 6 bases, with 15 bases remaining between them. Germline-derived CDR1 and CDR2 are MDHEN and SYDVKM. DNA for the CDR3: TGTGCCAGCACCTCTTTCGGGGCAAAGACCCAGTACTTC. Translating it yields CASTSFGAKTQYF.

The table lists this clonotype with a few counts. The chain is built from TRBV28 and TRBJ2-3; a possible D gene is TRBD1 (6 bases). V dropped 5 bases and J dropped 7 bases, with 10 bases sitting between them. Germline values: CDR1 MDHEN, CDR2 SYDVKM. CDR3 length equals 12 residues. The CDR3 reads CASSPGANTQYF. CDR3 in DNA: TGTGCCAGCAGTCCAGGGGCGAATACGCAGTATTTT. The entire variable domain, with the rest obtained from reference TRBV28 and TRBJ2-3, is as follows: DVKVTQSSRYLVKRTGEKVFLECVQDMDHENMFWYRQDPGLGLRLIYFSYDVKMKEKGDIPEGYSVSREKKERFSLILESASTNQTSMYLCASSPGANTQYFGPGTRLTVL.

This clonotype has just a few counts. The chain combines TRBV6-9 with TRBJ1-1; D is ambiguous. CDR3 length: 14 residues. The germline V and J ends were trimmed by 6 bases and 2 bases, with 13 bases remaining between them. The V gene's germline CDR1 is MNHGY and CDR2 SVAAGI. The CDR3 reads CASSYLDRNTEAFF. In DNA form, the CDR3 reads TGTGCCAGCAGCTACCTGGACCGCAACACTGAAGCTTTCTTT.